These 30 T cell receptor beta chains came from one sample sequenced in a study of post-analysis software for immune sequencing data. Whole-study results and caveats: Five or six TRBV segments appeared more often in patients than in controls, and TRBV5-6, TRBV5-1 and TRBV20-1 were among these.

For these TCRs, the target antigens are not known. Unique molecular identifiers were built into the TCR beta cDNA libraries. TCRdb processed the PCR reads anew with MiXCR; each CDR3 protein has one entry. The sample lists 350,000 to 450,000 distinct CDR3 sequences; 39% were seen once. The specimen was blood. The receptors originated from a girl aged 2-15 years with multiple sclerosis.

This chain links TRBV28 with TRBJ2-1; 9 bases match TRBD2. CDR3 size: 16 residues. V lost 1 base and J lost 4; bases outside the gene matches: 5. Germline V gene sequence: CDR1 MDHEN, CDR2 SYDVKM. Here the CDR3 DNA reads TGTGCCAGCAGTTTATCGACTAGCGGAGGTTACAATGAGCAGTTCTTC. Its protein is CASSLSTSGGYNEQFF.

The V and J genes are TRBV20-1 and TRBJ1-4; D uncertain. The CDR3 consists of 12 residues. V was shortened by 0 bases and J by 7 bases, with 6 bases between the two germline ends. From germline, CDR1 is DFQATT and CDR2 SNEGSKA (reference sequence). DNA for the CDR3: TGCAGTGCTAGAGAGGAGGGTGAAAAACTGTTTTTT. It is translated as CSAREEGEKLFF.

This clonotype was picked up a small number of times. The rearrangement joins TRBV19 to TRBJ2-3, with a possible D match to TRBD1 (5 bases). Germline CDR1 reads LNHDA; CDR2 reads SQIVND (reference sequence). The CDR3 is 12 residues long. V lost 9 bases and J lost 4, with 11 bases in between. The CDR3 is CASNRPADTQYF. CDR3 nucleotides: TGTGCCAGCAACAGGCCCGCAGATACGCAGTATTTT.

This clonotype showed up just a few times. This chain connects TRBV12-3 or TRBV12-4 to TRBJ2-1; D gene unclear. The length of the CDR3 is 13 residues. Deletions cut 3 bases from V and 6 bases from J, with 9 bases between. For the CDR3, the DNA is TGTGCCAGCAGTTTCATGGTCGCCAATGAGCAGTTCTTC. Translated: CASSFMVANEQFF.

The chain employs TRBV14 and TRBJ1-1; perhaps TRBD1 as D (6 bases). In germline, CDR1 is SGHDN, CDR2 FVKESK. Trimming took 4 bases from V and 3 from J, leaving 15 bases between them. The CDR3 extends over 15 amino acids. The CDR3 DNA is TGTGCCAGCAGCCCCCGACAGGACTCCTACACTGAAGCTTTCTTT. This codes for CASSPRQDSYTEAFF.

The chain recombines TRBV24-1 with TRBJ1-2; no firm D call. Germline loops: CDR1 KGHDR, CDR2 SFDVKD. The CDR3 length is 12 residues. The V and J ends lost 5 bases and 1 base respectively, with 4 bases between them. CDR3 in amino acids: CATSGDNYGYTF. DNA for the CDR3: TGTGCCACCAGTGGGGATAACTATGGCTACACCTTC.

Concerning this clonotype: A junction end diverges from the germline sequence, so it may reflect a read error. The chain joins TRBV29-1 to TRBJ1-2, with 8 bases lining up with TRBD1. Per germline, CDR1 SQVTM and CDR2 ANQGSEA. The CDR3 extends over 17 amino acids. The CDR3 reads CGVDNMVGQDSNYGYTF. The CDR3 coding sequence is TGCGGCGTTGACAATATGGTGGGACAGGATTCTAACTATGGCTACACCTTC.

The chain has TRBV6-9 and TRBJ1-5, with D unresolved. V lost 0 bases and J lost 3, with 15 bases in between. Germline V gene sequence: CDR1 MNHGY, CDR2 SVAAGI. The CDR3 totals 17 residues. CDR3 nucleotide sequence: TGTGCCAGCAGTTATTCGGCAAGCCGGGCTAACAATCAGCCCCAGCATTTT. This codes for CASSYSASRANNQPQHF.

The genes are TRBV12-3 or TRBV12-4 and TRBJ1-1; perhaps TRBD1 as D (5 bases). The V end lost 3 bases, the J end lost 4 bases, and 15 bases lay between the germline ends. The CDR3 sequence is 15 residues long. The DNA for the CDR3 is TGTGCCAGCAGTTTCGAGGGGTACGGGAGCACTGAAGCTTTCTTT. It codes for CASSFEGYGSTEAFF.

The genes are TRBV5-1 and TRBJ2-1; 8 bases match TRBD2. Germline CDR1 and CDR2: SGHRS and YFSETQ. The J segment lost 10 bases and the V segment lost 0 bases, leaving 9 bases of the junction unmatched. This CDR3 has 15 amino acids. The CDR3 here is CASSLGVAGRDEQFF. The CDR3 region has the DNA TGCGCCAGCAGCTTGGGGGTAGCGGGGAGGGACGAGCAGTTCTTC.

This sequence joins TRBV2 and TRBJ2-6, with D possibly TRBD2 on 5 matching bases. The CDR3 is 15 residues long. V was clipped by 3 bases and J by 0 bases, with 6 bases between them. The germline CDR1 and CDR2 sequences are SNHLY and FYNNEI. The CDR3 bases are TGTGCCAGCAGTGAGGGAGTCTCTGGGGCCAACGTCCTGACTTTC. Its protein is CASSEGVSGANVLTF. The complete variable domain, with remaining parts taken from reference TRBV2 and TRBJ2-6, reads EPEVTQTPSHQVTQMGQEVILRCVPISNHLYFYWYRQILGQKVEFLVSFYNNEISEKSEIFDDQFSVERPDGSNFTLKIRSTKLEDSAMYFCASSEGVSGANVLTFGAGSRLTVL.

The chain carries TRBV28 and TRBJ1-6, with D possibly TRBD1 on 5 matching bases. Trimming left V 5 bases short and J 6 bases short, with 14 bases between. Germline-derived CDR1 and CDR2 are MDHEN and SYDVKM. The CDR3 spans 15 residues. CDR3 nucleotides: TGTGCCAGCAGTGTTCGGGGGAGGGGTAATTCACCCCTCCACTTT. Translation: CASSVRGRGNSPLHF. Variable domain in full (rest from reference TRBV28 and TRBJ1-6): DVKVTQSSRYLVKRTGEKVFLECVQDMDHENMFWYRQDPGLGLRLIYFSYDVKMKEKGDIPEGYSVSREKKERFSLILESASTNQTSMYLCASSVRGRGNSPLHFGNGTRLTVT.

This clonotype occurred a few times. The chain joins TRBV12-3 or TRBV12-4 to TRBJ2-1; 14 bases match TRBD2. After removal of 3 bases from V and 9 bases from J, the junction contained 4 bases not matched to a gene. This CDR3 comprises 15 residues. The CDR3 sequence is CASSFGTSGSSEQFF. The CDR3 bases are TGTGCCAGCAGTTTCGGGACTAGCGGGAGCAGTGAGCAGTTCTTC.

This clonotype was counted a few times. This chain connects TRBV12-3 or TRBV12-4 to TRBJ2-4; D may be TRBD1 (6 bases). The V and J ends lost 4 bases and 6 bases respectively, with 16 bases between them. CDR3 length: 15 residues. The CDR3 bases are TGTGCCAGCAGTTCCTTTTGGGGGCGAGGAAACATTCAGTACTTC. Translated: CASSSFWGRGNIQYF.

This clonotype occurred a few times. The V call is TRBV28, the J call TRBJ2-1; TRBD1 agrees at 10 bases. The V and J ends lost 9 bases and 8 bases, in that order; junction bases with no gene match: 13. The CDR3 sequence is 15 residues long. In germline, CDR1 is MDHEN, CDR2 SYDVKM. CDR3 loop: CASGSRDRGVDEQFF. The CDR3 DNA follows: TGTGCCAGTGGCTCCCGGGACAGGGGAGTGGATGAGCAGTTCTTC.

This clonotype has a handful of counts. This sequence joins TRBV29-1 and TRBJ2-1; 10 bases map to TRBD2. CDR3 length: 18 amino acids. Per germline, CDR1 SQVTM and CDR2 ANQGSEA. Losses at the gene ends were 4 bases for V and 2 bases for J; bases not matched to a gene: 14. The CDR3 region is CSVAGASGSQGPYNEQFF. The CDR3 region has the DNA TGCAGCGTTGCGGGGGCTAGCGGGAGTCAGGGCCCCTACAATGAGCAGTTCTTC.

The sample holds a few counts of this clonotype. This chain uses TRBV7-9 with TRBJ2-7, with a weak D call TRBD2 (6 bases). The CDR3 is 16 amino acids. V lost 0 bases and J lost 3, with 15 bases in between. Per the germline V gene, CDR1 is SEHNR and CDR2 is FQNEAQ (reference sequence). CDR3 amino acids: CASSLAPLDYRYEQYF. CDR3 DNA: TGTGCCAGCAGCTTAGCGCCTCTGGACTATCGCTACGAGCAGTACTTC.

This sequence joins TRBV7-2 and TRBJ2-4; unclear D gene. The V and J ends lost 3 bases and 0 bases respectively, with 6 bases between them. CDR1 and CDR2 from the germline V gene are SGHTA and FQGNSA. This CDR3 contains 14 residues. CDR3 DNA sequence: TGTGCCAGCAGCTTCCAGGTAGCCAAAAACATTCAGTACTTC. Translated, it gives CASSFQVAKNIQYF.

In its sample, this clonotype was seen a few times. One junction end disagrees with the germline gene, perhaps due to a read error. V and J are TRBV29-1 and TRBJ1-2, with TRBD1 as a possible D gene (6 bases). Germline V CDR1 and CDR2: SQVTM, ANQGSEA. The CDR3 has 13 amino acids. The CDR3 sequence is CSVEEQGGDGYTF. DNA of the CDR3: TGCAGCGTCGAAGAACAGGGAGGGGATGGCTACACCTTC.

CDR3 in amino acids: CASCAGDSPLHF. DNA for the CDR3: TGTGCCAGCTGTGCGGGAGATTCACCCCTCCACTTT. J is TRBJ1-6 and V is TRBV12-3 or TRBV12-4; D ambiguous. The germline V and J ends were trimmed by 8 bases and 8 bases, with 10 bases remaining between them. The CDR3 has 12 amino acids.

V is TRBV28 and J is TRBJ1-5; D remains ambiguous. The germline gives CDR1 MDHEN, CDR2 SYDVKM. Trimming took 3 bases from V and 1 from J, leaving 22 bases between them. There are 19 residues in the CDR3. The CDR3 loop reads CASSFSRLDGYTSNQPQHF. The CDR3 coding sequence is TGTGCCAGCAGTTTCAGTCGTCTCGACGGATATACGAGCAATCAGCCCCAGCATTTT.

This clonotype was seen a few times. The V call is TRBV7-2, the J call TRBJ1-2, with a possible D match to TRBD1 (5 bases). From germline, CDR1 is SGHTA and CDR2 FQGNSA. Trimming pared 5 bases from V and 0 bases from J, leaving 25 bases between. The CDR3 is made up of 19 amino acids. DNA for the CDR3: TGTGCCAGCAGCCTACACCCACCCGGACATACCCGCACTAACTATGGCTACACCTTC. Residues: CASSLHPPGHTRTNYGYTF.

At least ten counts were recorded for this clonotype. V usage is TRBV6-5 and J usage is TRBJ2-7; D gene unclear. Germline values: CDR1 MNHEY, CDR2 SVGAGI. CDR3 length: 11 amino acids. Trimming shortened V by 6 bases and J by 3 bases, and 6 bases separated the two germline ends. The CDR3: CASSIGYEQYF. CDR3 coding DNA: TGTGCCAGCAGCATAGGCTACGAGCAGTACTTC.

This clonotype has a handful of counts. One end of the junction varies from germline; a read error may be responsible. The chain couples TRBV6-5 to TRBJ2-1, with D hard to call. The CDR3 contains 17 residues. Germline CDR1 and CDR2: MNHEY and SVGAGI. CDR3 amino acids: CASSFSPNRTSSNEQFF. The DNA for the CDR3 is TGTGCCAGCAGTTTTTCTCCCAATCGAACATCCTCCAATGAGCAGTTCTTC.

This chain connects TRBV11-2 to TRBJ2-7; TRBD1 is a possible D gene (6 bases). The CDR3 spans 13 residues. V lost 5 bases and J 6 bases, leaving 14 bases between the germline ends. Germline CDR1 is SGHAT and CDR2 is FQNNGV. The CDR3 region has the DNA TGTGCCAGCAGCCCTAGGACAGTTGGCGAGCAGTACTTC. Its translation is CASSPRTVGEQYF.

This clonotype was seen a handful of times. The chain links TRBV7-8 to TRBJ2-5; D unclear. CDR3 length: 14 amino acids. Trimming cost V 2 bases and J 4 bases, with 11 bases left between them. The germline V gene encodes CDR1 SGHVS and CDR2 FQNEAQ. CDR3 DNA: TGTGCCAGCAGCTTAACCCGGGCCCCAGAGACCCAGTACTTC. Residues: CASSLTRAPETQYF.

The sample holds a few counts of this clonotype. V usage is TRBV25-1 and J usage is TRBJ2-1, with D possibly being TRBD1 (6 bases). V was clipped by 3 bases and J by 7 bases, with 16 bases between them. Per the germline V gene, CDR1 is MGHDK and CDR2 is SYGVNS. CDR3 length: 15 amino acids. The CDR3 region is CASSDAGGQPNEQFF. In nucleotides, the CDR3 is TGTGCCAGCAGTGACGCCGGAGGACAGCCGAATGAGCAGTTCTTC.

This chain links TRBV29-1 with TRBJ2-4; the match to TRBD1 covers 8 bases. The DNA matches TRBJ2-7 better at its end, which makes the J call doubtful. The length of the CDR3 is 12 residues. Germline values: CDR1 SQVTM, CDR2 ANQGSEA. This CDR3 is CSARTGNHEQYF. The CDR3 nucleotides are TGCAGCGCCCGGACAGGGAACCACGAGCAGTACTTC.

The chain employs TRBV15 and TRBJ2-5; TRBD1 agrees at 10 bases. The end of the DNA fits TRBJ2-7 better, so the J call may be wrong. Germline-derived CDR1 and CDR2 are LNHNV and YYDKDF (reference sequence). This CDR3 region has 15 residues. The CDR3 DNA is TGTGCCACCAGCAGAGGCCGGGACAGGGGAAACGAGCAGTACTTC. This sequence encodes CATSRGRDRGNEQYF.

This chain joins TRBV20-1 and TRBJ1-5; TRBD1 is a possible D gene (5 bases). The CDR3 is made up of 13 amino acids. Trimming took off 4 bases at V and 4 bases at J, with 11 bases between the two ends. The germline gives CDR1 DFQATT, CDR2 SNEGSKA (reference sequence). CDR3 coding DNA: TGCAGTGCTAAAGGGCAGGGTAATCAGCCCCAGCATTTT. It specifies CSAKGQGNQPQHF.